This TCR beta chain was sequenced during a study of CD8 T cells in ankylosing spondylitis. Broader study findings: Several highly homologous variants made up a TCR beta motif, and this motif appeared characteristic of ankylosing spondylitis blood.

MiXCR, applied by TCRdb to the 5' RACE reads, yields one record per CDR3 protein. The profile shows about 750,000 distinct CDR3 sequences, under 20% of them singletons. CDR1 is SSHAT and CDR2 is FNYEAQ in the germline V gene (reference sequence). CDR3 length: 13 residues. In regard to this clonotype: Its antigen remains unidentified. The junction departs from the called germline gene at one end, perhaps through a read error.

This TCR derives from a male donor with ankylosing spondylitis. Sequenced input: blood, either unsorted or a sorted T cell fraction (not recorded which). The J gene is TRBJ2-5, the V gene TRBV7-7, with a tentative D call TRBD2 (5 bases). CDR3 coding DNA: TGTGCTAGCAGCTTAGCGACCCGAGAGACCCAGTACTTC. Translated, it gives CASSLATRETQYF.